This TCR beta chain was captured in a study of T cell responses to AZD1222 COVID-19 vaccine. Study context: Second doses that came at about 4 or about 12 weeks were put together. Findings and caveats of the study: As reported, nearly half of all spike-specific TCRs target variant regions that are unmutated.

This CDR3 has 12 residues. Trimming pared 4 bases from V and 4 bases from J, leaving 8 bases between. CDR1 and CDR2 (germline): LNHDA, SQIVND (reference sequence). Some clones are missing from TCRdb's copy, which holds only in-frame ones; the method was immunoSEQ multiplex PCR. Of around 260,000 clones in the sample, just over 90% are singletons; the top ten hold around 0.57%. As regards this clone: Its antigen is undetermined.

This sample comprised peripheral blood, obtained on day 0 of AZD1222 vaccination. The chain employs TRBV19 and TRBJ2-7; no reliable D call. The source is an adult in good health. CDR3 sequence reads: CASSNRAYEQYF. CDR3 in DNA: TGTGCCAGTAGTAACCGTGCTTACGAGCAGTACTTC.